The 23 T cell receptor beta chains presented below share a single source sample, sequenced in a study of CD8 T cell repertoires and HIV-1 epitope variants. Their specific antigens are unknown. Some clones are missing from TCRdb's copy, which holds only in-frame ones; the method was immunoSEQ multiplex PCR. The data hold some 5,700 clones, with about 60% observed a single time. The sequencing input was cultured CD8+ T cells derived from PBMCs. The receptor set was obtained from a male donor with HIV.

This clone appeared a single time. The chain links TRBV4-3 to TRBJ2-5; 8 bases map to TRBD2. The CDR3 runs 15 residues. Germline trimming cut 1 base from V and 4 bases from J; bases unmatched to any gene: 5. Per the germline V gene, CDR1 is LGHNA and CDR2 is YSLEER. CDR3 coding DNA: TGCGCCAGCAGCCAAGTTGATAGCGGGGTAGAGACCCAGTACTTC. It specifies CASSQVDSGVETQYF.

This clone is a singleton in its sample. This chain connects TRBV28 to TRBJ2-1; TRBD1 aligns across 10 bases. V shed 3 bases and J 10 bases; nucleotides not matched to a gene: 6. In germline, CDR1 is MDHEN, CDR2 SYDVKM. The CDR3 runs to 14 residues. The CDR3 spells CASSLTGGEYEQFF. The DNA for the CDR3 is TGTGCCAGCAGTTTGACAGGGGGCGAATACGAGCAGTTCTTC.

CDR3 sequence: CASQIGRGQDEQYF. In nucleotides, the CDR3 is TGTGCCAGCCAGATTGGCAGGGGGCAGGACGAGCAGTACTTC. J is TRBJ2-7 and V is TRBV6-1; 8 positions agree with TRBD1. Per germline, CDR1 MNHNS and CDR2 SASEGT. V shed 8 bases, J shed 5 bases, and the junction held 11 bases outside the gene matches. This CDR3 has 14 residues.

This rearrangement joins TRBV29-1 to TRBJ2-3, with 7 bases that match TRBD2. The CDR3 has 14 amino acids. Trimming cost V 4 bases and J 1 base; bases outside gene matches: 5. Per the germline V gene, CDR1 is SQVTM and CDR2 is ANQGSEA. CDR3 region: CSVAGGVGTDTQYF. The CDR3 region has the DNA TGCAGCGTTGCGGGGGGAGTAGGCACAGATACGCAGTATTTT.

This chain uses TRBV7-9 with TRBJ2-7, with 11 positions matching TRBD1. CDR1 and CDR2 (germline): SEHNR, FQNEAQ (reference sequence). This CDR3 has 16 amino acids. V trimming: 1 base; J trimming: 9 bases; junction bases outside the gene matches: 11. The chain's CDR3 is CASSLGSGTGGQSQYF. The DNA of the CDR3 is TGTGCCAGCAGCTTAGGTTCCGGGACAGGGGGTCAATCGCAGTACTTC.

The chain uses TRBV7-9 and TRBJ2-5; weak D call: TRBD1 (7 bases). The CDR3 runs 13 residues. CDR1 is SEHNR, CDR2 FQNEAQ, per germline (reference sequence). Trimming stripped 5 bases from V and 4 bases from J, with 11 bases between. This chain's CDR3 is CASSGRGVETQYF. CDR3 nucleotide sequence: TGTGCCAGCAGCGGCAGGGGGGTAGAGACCCAGTACTTC. The variable domain in full, with the rest retrieved from reference TRBV7-9 and TRBJ2-5, is DTGVSQNPRHKITKRGQNVTFRCDPISEHNRLYWYRQTLGQGPEFLTYFQNEAQLEKSRLLSDRFSAERPKGSFSTLEIQRTEQGDSAMYLCASSGRGVETQYFGPGTRLLVL.

V is TRBV10-3 and J is TRBJ1-1; 8 bases are a match to TRBD1. J lost 3 bases, V lost 6 bases, and 12 bases had no gene match. The CDR3 is made up of 16 amino acids. Germline V lookup: CDR1 ENHRY, CDR2 SYGVKD. The CDR3 coding sequence is TGTGCCATCAGGACGGACAGGGAGGGTCGGGACACTGAAGCTTTCTTT. Protein sequence: CAIRTDREGRDTEAFF.

The V call is TRBV15, the J call TRBJ2-3, with no clear D. The germline V gene has CDR1 LNHNV and CDR2 YYDKDF (reference sequence). The CDR3 spans 14 residues. Trimming took 0 bases from V and 5 from J, leaving 9 bases between them. CDR3 sequence (DNA): TGTGCCACCAGCAGAGATGTTGGAAGAGATACGCAGTATTTT. It encodes CATSRDVGRDTQYF.

In this sample, this clone turned up once. The J gene is TRBJ1-1, the V gene TRBV27; no firm D call. The CDR3 consists of 13 residues. Germline CDR1 is MNHEY and CDR2 is SMNVEV (reference sequence). V was cut by 2 bases and J by 1 base, with 5 bases left in between. The CDR3 here is CASSLTENTEAFF. As DNA, the CDR3 is TGTGCCAGCAGTTTAACAGAGAACACTGAAGCTTTCTTT.

This chain uses TRBV7-8 with TRBJ1-1, with D unclear. This CDR3 spans 13 amino acids. The V gene's germline CDR1 is SGHVS and CDR2 FQNEAQ. Trimming left V 1 base short and J 7 bases short, with 10 bases between. For the CDR3, the DNA is TGTGCCAGCAGCTTAGGCCCGTCGGATGAAGCTTTCTTT. Protein: CASSLGPSDEAFF. The full variable domain, with the rest looked up from reference TRBV7-8 and TRBJ1-1, is GAGVSQSPRYKVAKRGQDVALRCDPISGHVSLFWYQQALGQGPEFLTYFQNEAQLDKSGLPSDRFFAERPEGSVSTLKIQRTQQEDSAVYLCASSLGPSDEAFFGQGTRLTVV.

The chain has TRBV14 and TRBJ1-4, with D uncertain. Looked up from germline, CDR1 is SGHDN and CDR2 is FVKESK. With 4 bases removed from V and 8 bases from J, the gap between germline ends came to 11 bases. The CDR3 is 13 amino acids. The CDR3 loop reads CASSRLGEEKLFF. The DNA for the CDR3 is TGTGCCAGCAGCCGTCTTGGGGAGGAAAAACTGTTTTTT.

This clone has only a few counts. The gene calls are TRBV4-1 and TRBJ2-7, with D tentatively TRBD1 (6 bases). The V gene lost 1 base and the J gene lost 6 bases, with 10 bases spanning the gap. The CDR3 spans 13 residues. Per the germline V gene, CDR1 is MGHRA and CDR2 is YSYEKL. As DNA, the CDR3 is TGCGCCAGCAGCCAAGTTGAAGGGGGCGAGCAGTACTTC. It specifies CASSQVEGGEQYF.

The rearrangement links TRBV7-2 to TRBJ2-4; 7 nucleotides align to TRBD1. Trimming took 5 bases from V and 6 from J; bases not matched to a gene: 10. Germline CDR1 is SGHTA and CDR2 is FQGNSA. CDR3 length: 15 residues. The CDR3 DNA is TGTGCCAGCAGCCAAATTACAGGGGCCGGAAACATTCAGTACTTC. It specifies CASSQITGAGNIQYF.

This clone showed up just a few times. The V gene is TRBV21-1, the J gene TRBJ2-3; the DNA was not compared with TRBD2, the D call given in the table. TRBV21-1 is marked as a pseudogene. This CDR3 region has 17 residues. The CDR3 reads CASSKVGTSGCTDTQYF. Written as DNA, the CDR3 is TGTGCCAGCAGCAAAGTCGGGACTAGCGGGTGCACAGATACGCAGTATTTT.

The V gene is TRBV4-3, the J gene TRBJ2-5, with 12 nucleotides matching TRBD2. V lost 0 bases to trimming and J lost 4 bases; unmatched junction nucleotides: 3. CDR1 and CDR2 (germline): LGHNA, YSLEER. This CDR3 comprises 16 residues. The chain's CDR3 is CASSQDPSGGAETQYF. CDR3 in DNA: TGCGCCAGCAGCCAAGATCCTAGCGGGGGGGCAGAGACCCAGTACTTC.

This clone has only one observation. J is TRBJ1-1 and V is TRBV19; D perhaps matches TRBD1 (6 bases). The CDR3 sequence is 15 residues long. Trimming removed 5 bases from V and 3 bases from J, with 16 bases in between. The germline gives CDR1 LNHDA, CDR2 SQIVND (reference sequence). The CDR3 sequence: CASSLQGIGHTEAFF. DNA for the CDR3: TGTGCCAGTAGTTTACAGGGAATCGGTCACACTGAAGCTTTCTTT.

The CDR3 protein is CASSQYQGAMGNEQFF. CDR3 DNA sequence: TGTGCCAGCAGTCAATACCAGGGGGCGATGGGGAATGAGCAGTTCTTC. The rearrangement joins TRBV27 to TRBJ2-1, with TRBD1 matching 8 bases. The V gene's germline CDR1 is MNHEY and CDR2 SMNVEV (reference sequence). The J segment lost 7 bases and the V segment lost 5 bases, leaving 13 bases of the junction unmatched. The CDR3 has 16 residues.

J is TRBJ2-7 and V is TRBV18; 8 bases align to TRBD1. The CDR3 length is 14 residues. CDR1 is KGHSH and CDR2 is LQKENI in the germline V gene. Losses at the gene ends were 0 bases for V and 3 bases for J; bases not matched to a gene: 1. The CDR3 DNA is TGTGCCAGCTCACCACCGACAGGGGTCTACGAGCAGTACTTC. Translation gives CASSPPTGVYEQYF.

CDR3 in DNA: TGCGCCAGCAGTGAGGGGGGCTCCTACGAGCAGTACTTC. Protein product: CASSEGGSYEQYF. This rearrangement joins TRBV10-2 to TRBJ2-7; D may correspond to TRBD1 or TRBD2 (5 bases each). The V end was cut by 2 bases, the J end by 0 bases, with 5 bases between. The CDR3 consists of 13 residues. In germline, CDR1 is WSHSY, CDR2 SAAADI.

V and J are TRBV4-1 and TRBJ2-1; TRBD2 matches at 9 bases. The CDR3 has 17 amino acids. The J segment lost 4 bases and the V segment lost 0 bases, leaving 7 bases of the junction unmatched. Germline V gene lookup returns CDR1 MGHRA and CDR2 YSYEKL. The CDR3 nucleotides are TGCGCCAGCAGCCAAGACCGCCCTAGCGGGGTTTACAATGAGCAGTTCTTC. Translating gives CASSQDRPSGVYNEQFF.

The J gene is TRBJ2-7, the V gene TRBV11-2, with TRBD2 matching 13 bases. J gave up 4 bases and V 5 bases, and 5 bases lay outside the gene matches. Germline V gives CDR1 SGHAT, CDR2 FQNNGV. The CDR3 covers 15 residues. The CDR3 sequence is CASSPRTSGSYEQYF. CDR3 nucleotide sequence: TGTGCCAGCAGCCCCCGGACTAGCGGGAGTTACGAGCAGTACTTC.

CDR3 in DNA: TGTGCCAGCAGGTGGGGACTAGCGGACAATGAGCAGTTCTTC. Its translation: CASRWGLADNEQFF. The rearrangement joins TRBV5-6 to TRBJ2-1, with 11 bases aligning to TRBD2. The length of the CDR3 is 14 residues. Germline V gives CDR1 SGHDT, CDR2 YYEEEE. The trim removed 5 bases at V and 5 bases at J, leaving 3 bases unmatched.

V is TRBV19 and J is TRBJ2-7; the D gene could be TRBD1 or TRBD2 (5 bases each). The V end lost 1 base, the J end lost 5 bases, and 21 bases lay between the germline ends. The V gene's germline CDR1 is LNHDA and CDR2 SQIVND (reference sequence). The CDR3 loop spans 17 amino acids. This CDR3 is CASSIGGERQIPNEQYF. In nucleotides, the CDR3 is TGTGCCAGTAGTATAGGAGGGGAACGACAGATTCCTAACGAGCAGTACTTC.